The rows below give T cell receptor beta chains drawn from one sample of a study of blood T cell repertoires in COVID-19. Generated by immunoSEQ multiplex PCR, the TCRdb table keeps only in-frame clones and is missing some. The table includes about 170,000 clones, around 86% detected once. Sequenced sample: peripheral blood. The receptors were gathered from a woman of 80 years or more with COVID-19, enrolled during active disease. Both conserved end residues are part of each CDR3. A D gene is named only where the DNA matches it firmly. Part of the rows lack a size; the others show once, few, many or a class for expanded clones.

CDR3,DNA,V,J,size,D
CASSVRGQGSSPLHF,TGTGCCAGCAGCGTAAGGGGGCAGGGCAGCTCACCCCTCCACTTT,TRBV5-4,TRBJ1-6,NA,TRBD1
CSASGQGWTYEQYF,TGCAGTGCTAGTGGCCAGGGGTGGACCTACGAGCAGTACTTC,TRBV20-1,TRBJ2-7,NA,NA
CSASGTTEETQYF,TGCAGTGCTAGTGGAACAACCGAAGAGACCCAGTACTTC,TRBV20-1,TRBJ2-5,once,NA
CATSDGDFSGNTIYF,TGTGCCACCAGTGATGGAGATTTCTCTGGAAACACCATATATTTT,TRBV24-1,TRBJ1-3,NA,NA
CASSSRGGGMNEQFF,TGCGCCAGCAGCTCTCGGGGGGGCGGCATGAATGAGCAGTTCTTC,TRBV4-3,TRBJ2-1,NA,TRBD2
CASSQAEYTEAFF,TGTGCCAGCAGCCAAGCGGAGTACACTGAAGCTTTCTTT,TRBV3-1/TRBV3-2,TRBJ1-1,NA,NA
CASSPQGGRQPQHF,TGTGCCAGCTCACCACAGGGAGGCCGTCAGCCCCAGCATTTT,TRBV18,TRBJ1-5,once,NA
CASSLSSAGGVYGYTF,TGTGCCAGCAGCTTATCCTCGGCAGGGGGAGTCTATGGCTACACCTTC,TRBV7-9,TRBJ1-2,NA,TRBD1
CASSSGLDITDTQYF,TGTGCCAGCAGTTCGGGACTTGACATCACAGATACGCAGTATTTT,TRBV6-2/TRBV6-3,TRBJ2-3,NA,NA
CASSLRTSDSTDTQYF,TGTGCCAGCAGCCTCCGGACTAGCGACAGCACAGATACGCAGTATTTT,TRBV7-2,TRBJ2-3,NA,TRBD2
CASSVSGGRETQYF,TGTGCCAGCAGCGTCTCAGGGGGACGAGAGACCCAGTACTTC,TRBV11-2,TRBJ2-5,NA,TRBD1
CASIPRDYSYEQYF,TGTGCCAGCATACCACGGGACTACTCCTACGAGCAGTACTTC,TRBV28,TRBJ2-7,NA,TRBD2
CAISELRGQGNTEAFF,TGTGCCATCAGTGAATTGCGGGGACAGGGGAACACTGAAGCTTTCTTT,TRBV10-3,TRBJ1-1,NA,TRBD1
CASSQVDQETQYF,TGTGCCAGCAGCCAAGTCGACCAAGAGACCCAGTACTTC,TRBV3-1/TRBV3-2,TRBJ2-5,NA,NA
CASRPRGPPYEQYF,TGTGCCAGCAGACCCAGGGGACCCCCCTACGAGCAGTACTTC,TRBV28,TRBJ2-7,NA,NA
CASSEPGHGKNIQYF,TGCGCCAGCAGTGAGCCGGGACACGGAAAAAACATTCAGTACTTC,TRBV10-1,TRBJ2-4,NA,NA
CASSYRGVGQYF,TGTGCCAGCAGTTACCGGGGTGTCGGGCAGTATTTT,TRBV6-2/TRBV6-3,TRBJ2-3,NA,NA
CASTQGGSADGYTF,TGTGCCAGCACCCAGGGGGGATCGGCAGATGGCTACACCTTC,TRBV3-1/TRBV3-2,TRBJ1-2,NA,TRBD1
CASSRKGDNSPLHF,TGTGCCAGCAGCCGTAAGGGAGATAATTCACCCCTCCACTTT,TRBV5-5,TRBJ1-6,NA,NA
CASSVGGFETQYF,TGTGCCAGCAGCGTAGGAGGGTTTGAGACCCAGTACTTC,TRBV9,TRBJ2-5,NA,NA
CAELGQVATNEKLFF,TGTGCCGAACTGGGACAGGTTGCAACTAATGAAAAACTGTTTTTT,TRBV9,TRBJ1-4,NA,TRBD1
CASSLAVLNTGELFF,TGCGCCAGCAGCTTGGCCGTATTGAACACCGGGGAGCTGTTTTTT,TRBV5-1,TRBJ2-2,NA,NA
CASSKGVGQGLEQYF,TGTGCCAGCAGTAAAGGGGTCGGACAGGGTCTCGAGCAGTACTTC,TRBV28,TRBJ2-7,NA,TRBD1
CASSYSKRGFQETQYF,TGTGCCAGCAGTTACTCGAAGCGAGGATTTCAAGAGACCCAGTACTTC,TRBV6-2/TRBV6-3,TRBJ2-5,NA,NA
CASRPSGGPTRNTEAFF,TGTGCCAGCAGACCCTCCGGGGGTCCTACAAGAAACACTGAAGCTTTCTTT,TRBV3-1/TRBV3-2,TRBJ1-1,once,NA
CASSPGTGITGELFF,TGTGCCAGCAGCCCCGGGACAGGGATCACCGGGGAGCTGTTTTTT,TRBV3-1/TRBV3-2,TRBJ2-2,NA,TRBD1